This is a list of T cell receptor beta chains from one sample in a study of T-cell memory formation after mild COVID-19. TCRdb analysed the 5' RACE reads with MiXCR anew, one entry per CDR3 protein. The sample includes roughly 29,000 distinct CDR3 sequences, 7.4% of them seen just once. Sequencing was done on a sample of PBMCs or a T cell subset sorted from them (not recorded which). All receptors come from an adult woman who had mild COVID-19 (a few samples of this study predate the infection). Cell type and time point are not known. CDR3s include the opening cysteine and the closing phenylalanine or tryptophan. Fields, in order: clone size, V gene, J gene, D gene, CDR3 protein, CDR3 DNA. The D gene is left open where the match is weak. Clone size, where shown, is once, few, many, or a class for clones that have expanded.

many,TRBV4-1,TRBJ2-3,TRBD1,CASSQVLTGTGRTDTQYF,TGCGCCAGCAGCCAGGTATTGACCGGGACAGGGCGTACAGATACGCAGTATTTT
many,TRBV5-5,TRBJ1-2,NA,CASSLKVPATRGGYTF,TGTGCCAGCAGCTTGAAGGTCCCCGCGACACGGGGTGGCTACACCTTC
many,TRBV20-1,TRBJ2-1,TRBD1,CSAIHRGKSSYNEQFF,TGCAGTGCTATCCACAGGGGAAAAAGCTCCTACAATGAGCAGTTCTTC
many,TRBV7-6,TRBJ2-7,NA,CASSLGPAEAYEQYF,TGTGCCAGCAGCTTAGGTCCAGCGGAAGCCTACGAGCAGTACTTC
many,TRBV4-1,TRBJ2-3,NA,CASSQRWAGATDTQYF,TGCGCCAGCAGCCAACGATGGGCGGGGGCCACAGATACGCAGTATTTT
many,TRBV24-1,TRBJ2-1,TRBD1,CATSGRRGLNEQFF,TGTGCCACCAGTGGTCGAAGGGGGCTAAATGAGCAGTTCTTC
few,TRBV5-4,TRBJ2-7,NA,CASSSGQGRSYEQYF,TGTGCCAGCAGCTCAGGGCAGGGAAGGAGCTACGAGCAGTACTTC
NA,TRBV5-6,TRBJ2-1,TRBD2,CASSGVAGDSYNEQFF,TGTGCCAGCAGCGGGGTGGCGGGGGACTCCTACAATGAGCAGTTCTTC
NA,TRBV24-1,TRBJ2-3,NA,CATSDKAGRGTDTQYF,TGTGCCACCAGTGACAAGGCGGGGCGCGGCACAGATACGCAGTATTTT
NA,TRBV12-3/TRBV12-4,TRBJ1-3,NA,CASSFGQGSGNTIYF,TGTGCCAGCAGTTTCGGGCAGGGCTCTGGAAACACCATATATTTT
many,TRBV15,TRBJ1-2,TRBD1,CATSRGQGAYGYTF,TGTGCCACCAGCAGAGGACAGGGAGCCTATGGCTACACCTTC
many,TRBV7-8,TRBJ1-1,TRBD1,CASSLRDRVLSIEAFF,TGTGCCAGCAGCTTACGGGACAGGGTTTTAAGCATTGAAGCTTTCTTT
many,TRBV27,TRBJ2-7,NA,CASRSPREYEQYF,TGTGCCAGCAGGTCCCCCCGGGAGTACGAGCAGTACTTC
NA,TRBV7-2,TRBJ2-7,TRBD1,CASSISGTGGAYEQYF,TGTGCCAGCAGCATTAGCGGGACAGGGGGCGCCTACGAGCAGTACTTC